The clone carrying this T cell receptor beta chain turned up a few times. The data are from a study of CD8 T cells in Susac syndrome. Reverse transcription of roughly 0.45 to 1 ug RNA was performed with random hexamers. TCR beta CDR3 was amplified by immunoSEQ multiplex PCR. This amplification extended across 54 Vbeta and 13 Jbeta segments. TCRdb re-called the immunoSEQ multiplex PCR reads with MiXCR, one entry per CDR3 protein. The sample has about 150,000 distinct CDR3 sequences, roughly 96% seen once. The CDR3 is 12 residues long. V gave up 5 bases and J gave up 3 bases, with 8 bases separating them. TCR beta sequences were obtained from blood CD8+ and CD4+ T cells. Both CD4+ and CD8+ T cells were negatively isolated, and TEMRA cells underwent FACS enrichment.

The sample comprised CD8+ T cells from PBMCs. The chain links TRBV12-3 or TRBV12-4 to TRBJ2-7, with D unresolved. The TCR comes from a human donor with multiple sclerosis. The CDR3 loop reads CASSPSGYEQYF. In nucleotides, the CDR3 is TGTGCCAGCAGTCCCAGTGGCTACGAGCAGTACTTC.